The 3 T cell receptor beta chains below come from one sample, sequenced in a study of blood T cell repertoires in COVID-19. Sequencing used immunoSEQ multiplex PCR; TCRdb keeps in-frame clones, though not all of them. This table holds about 170,000 clones, 65% to 85% found once. The sequenced material came from peripheral blood. The receptor set was obtained from a man between 65 and 85 years old with active or convalescent COVID-19.

The chain has TRBV2 and TRBJ1-4; TRBD1 might be the D (5 bases). The CDR3 runs 14 residues. Trimming cost V 8 bases and J 3 bases, with 13 bases left between them. Germline V CDR1 and CDR2: SNHLY, FYNNEI. As DNA, the CDR3 is TGTGCCAGCGGGGGGGGACCTTCTAATGAAAAACTGTTTTTT. It codes for CASGGGPSNEKLFF.

The rearrangement links TRBV7-9 to TRBJ2-7; TRBD1 matches 7 bases. This CDR3 has 14 residues. Trimming removed 5 bases from V and 4 bases from J; junction bases left unmatched: 8. The germline V gene has CDR1 SEHNR and CDR2 FQNEAQ (reference sequence). The CDR3 sequence is CASSPLGQTYEQYF. In DNA, the CDR3 is TGTGCCAGCAGCCCCCTGGGACAGACTTACGAGCAGTACTTC.

This chain links TRBV2 with TRBJ1-4, with 7 bases matching TRBD1. This CDR3 spans 14 amino acids. J gave up 4 bases and V 3 bases, and 2 bases lay outside the gene matches. Germline CDR1 and CDR2: SNHLY and FYNNEI. The CDR3 region is CASSENRGNEKLFF. The CDR3 DNA sequence: TGTGCCAGCAGTGAGAACAGGGGTAATGAAAAACTGTTTTTT.